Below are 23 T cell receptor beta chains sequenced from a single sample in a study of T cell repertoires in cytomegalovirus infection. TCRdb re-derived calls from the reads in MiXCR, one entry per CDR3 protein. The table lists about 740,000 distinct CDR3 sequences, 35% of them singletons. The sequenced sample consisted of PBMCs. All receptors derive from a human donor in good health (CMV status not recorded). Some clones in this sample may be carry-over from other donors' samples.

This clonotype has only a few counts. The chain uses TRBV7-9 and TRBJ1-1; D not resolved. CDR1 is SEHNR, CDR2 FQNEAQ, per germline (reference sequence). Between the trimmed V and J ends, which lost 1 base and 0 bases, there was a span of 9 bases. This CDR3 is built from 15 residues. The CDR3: CASSLVQSMNTEAFF. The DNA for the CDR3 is TGTGCCAGCAGCTTAGTACAGAGTATGAACACTGAAGCTTTCTTT. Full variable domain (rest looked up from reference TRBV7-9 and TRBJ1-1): DTGVSQNPRHKITKRGQNVTFRCDPISEHNRLYWYRQTLGQGPEFLTYFQNEAQLEKSRLLSDRFSAERPKGSFSTLEIQRTEQGDSAMYLCASSLVQSMNTEAFFGQGTRLTVV.

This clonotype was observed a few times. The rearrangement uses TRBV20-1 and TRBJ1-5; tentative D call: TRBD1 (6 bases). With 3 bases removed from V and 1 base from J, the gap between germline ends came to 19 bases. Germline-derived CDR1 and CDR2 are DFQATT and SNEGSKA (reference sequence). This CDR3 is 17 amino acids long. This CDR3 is CSASPYRAGKSNQPQHF. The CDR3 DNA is TGCAGTGCTAGTCCCTACAGGGCCGGGAAAAGCAATCAGCCCCAGCATTTT.

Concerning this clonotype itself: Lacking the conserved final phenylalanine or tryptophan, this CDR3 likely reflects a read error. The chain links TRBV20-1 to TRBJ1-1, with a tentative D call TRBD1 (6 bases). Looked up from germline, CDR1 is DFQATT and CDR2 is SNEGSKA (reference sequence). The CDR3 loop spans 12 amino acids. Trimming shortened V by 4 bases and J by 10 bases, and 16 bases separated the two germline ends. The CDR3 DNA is TGCAGTGCTACAGGGGTCGGGGAGGGAGCTTTCTTG. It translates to CSATGVGEGAFL.

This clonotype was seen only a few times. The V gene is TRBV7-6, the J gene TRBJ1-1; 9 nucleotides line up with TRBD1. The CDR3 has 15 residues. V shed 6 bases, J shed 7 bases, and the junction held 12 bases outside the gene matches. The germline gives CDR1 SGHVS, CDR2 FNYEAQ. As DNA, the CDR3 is TGTGCCAGCAGACCTGACAGGGGGTGGGGCGGTGAAGCTTTCTTT. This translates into CASRPDRGWGGEAFF. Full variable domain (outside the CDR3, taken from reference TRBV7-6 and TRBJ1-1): GAGVSQSPRYKVTKRGQDVALRCDPISGHVSLYWYRQALGQGPEFLTYFNYEAQQDKSGLPNDRFSAERPEGSISTLTIQRTEQRDSAMYRCASRPDRGWGGEAFFGQGTRLTVV.

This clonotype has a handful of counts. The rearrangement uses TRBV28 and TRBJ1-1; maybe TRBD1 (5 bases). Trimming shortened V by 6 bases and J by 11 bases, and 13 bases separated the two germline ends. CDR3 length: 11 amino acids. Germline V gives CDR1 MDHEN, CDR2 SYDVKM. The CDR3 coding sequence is TGTGCCAGCAGCCTGAGGGGCGCGGCTTTCTTT. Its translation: CASSLRGAAFF.

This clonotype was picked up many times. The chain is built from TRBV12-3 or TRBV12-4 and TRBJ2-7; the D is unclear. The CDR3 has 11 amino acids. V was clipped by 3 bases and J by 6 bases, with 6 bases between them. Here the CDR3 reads CASSFSGEQYF. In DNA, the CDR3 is TGTGCCAGCAGTTTCTCTGGCGAGCAGTACTTC.

Written as DNA, the CDR3 is TGTGCCAGCAGCCCTCAGCGGAGGGCCCTGGAGACCCAGTACTTC. Its translation: CASSPQRRALETQYF. The V call is TRBV28, the J call TRBJ2-5; D perhaps matches TRBD2 (6 bases). This CDR3 comprises 15 residues. Trimming shortened V by 6 bases and J by 5 bases, and 19 bases separated the two germline ends. Germline loops: CDR1 MDHEN, CDR2 SYDVKM.

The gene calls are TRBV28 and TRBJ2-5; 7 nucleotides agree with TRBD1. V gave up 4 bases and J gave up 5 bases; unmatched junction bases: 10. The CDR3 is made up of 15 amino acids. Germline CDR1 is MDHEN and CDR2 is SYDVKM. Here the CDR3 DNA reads TGTGCCAGCAGTTCCCCTGGCAGGGGGATGGAGACCCAGTACTTC. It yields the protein CASSSPGRGMETQYF. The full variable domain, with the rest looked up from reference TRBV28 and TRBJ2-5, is DVKVTQSSRYLVKRTGEKVFLECVQDMDHENMFWYRQDPGLGLRLIYFSYDVKMKEKGDIPEGYSVSREKKERFSLILESASTNQTSMYLCASSSPGRGMETQYFGPGTRLLVL.

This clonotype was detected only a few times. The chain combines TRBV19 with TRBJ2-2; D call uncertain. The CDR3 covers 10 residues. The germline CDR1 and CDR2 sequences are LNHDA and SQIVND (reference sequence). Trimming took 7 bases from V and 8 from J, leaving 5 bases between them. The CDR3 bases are TGTGCCAGTAAAGAAGGGGAGCTGTTTTTT. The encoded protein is CASKEGELFF.

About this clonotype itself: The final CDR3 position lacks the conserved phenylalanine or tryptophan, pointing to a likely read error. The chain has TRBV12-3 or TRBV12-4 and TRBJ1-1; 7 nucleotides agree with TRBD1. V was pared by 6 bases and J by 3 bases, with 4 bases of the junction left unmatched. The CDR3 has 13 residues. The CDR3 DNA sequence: TGTGCCAGCAGATATACAGGGGACACTGAAGCTTTCTTG. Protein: CASRYTGDTEAFL.

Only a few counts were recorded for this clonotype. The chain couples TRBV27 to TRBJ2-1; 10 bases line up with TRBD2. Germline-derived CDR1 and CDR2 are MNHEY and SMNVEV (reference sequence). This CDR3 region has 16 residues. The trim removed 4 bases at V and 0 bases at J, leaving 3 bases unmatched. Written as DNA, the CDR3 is TGTGCCAGCAGTTATAGCGGGAGGAGCTCCTACAATGAGCAGTTCTTC. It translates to CASSYSGRSSYNEQFF.

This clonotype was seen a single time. This CDR3 is CASSLGKGVVAEAFF. Written as DNA, the CDR3 is TGTGCCAGCAGCTTAGGAAAGGGGGTTGTCGCTGAAGCTTTCTTT. The chain joins TRBV7-4 to TRBJ1-1; maybe TRBD1 (6 bases). Germline-derived CDR1 and CDR2 are SGHVT and SQSDAQ. The CDR3 totals 15 residues. The V end lost 1 base, the J end lost 6 bases, and 15 bases lay between the germline ends.

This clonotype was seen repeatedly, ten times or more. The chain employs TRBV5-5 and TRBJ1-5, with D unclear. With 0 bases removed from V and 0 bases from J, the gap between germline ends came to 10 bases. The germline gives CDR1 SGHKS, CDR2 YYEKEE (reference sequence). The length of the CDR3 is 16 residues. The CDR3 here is CASSLDSGNSNQPQHF. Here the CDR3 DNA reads TGTGCCAGCAGCTTGGATTCTGGGAATAGCAATCAGCCCCAGCATTTT. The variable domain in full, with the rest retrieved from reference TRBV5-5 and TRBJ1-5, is DAGVTQSPTHLIKTRGQQVTLRCSPISGHKSVSWYQQVLGQGPQFIFQYYEKEERGRGNFPDRFSARQFPNYSSELNVNALLLGDSALYLCASSLDSGNSNQPQHFGDGTRLSIL.

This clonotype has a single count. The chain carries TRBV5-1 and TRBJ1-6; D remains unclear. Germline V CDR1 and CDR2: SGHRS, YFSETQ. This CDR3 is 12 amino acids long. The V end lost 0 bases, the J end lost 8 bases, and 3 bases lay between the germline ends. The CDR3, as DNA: TGCGCCAGCAGCTTGGAGTATTCACCCCTCCACTTT. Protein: CASSLEYSPLHF.

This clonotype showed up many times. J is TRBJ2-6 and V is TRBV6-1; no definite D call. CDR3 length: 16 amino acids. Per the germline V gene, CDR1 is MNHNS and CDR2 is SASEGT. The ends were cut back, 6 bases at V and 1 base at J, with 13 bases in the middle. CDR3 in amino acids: CASRGGKGSGANVLTF. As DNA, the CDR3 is TGTGCCAGCAGGGGCGGCAAGGGATCTGGGGCCAACGTCCTGACTTTC.

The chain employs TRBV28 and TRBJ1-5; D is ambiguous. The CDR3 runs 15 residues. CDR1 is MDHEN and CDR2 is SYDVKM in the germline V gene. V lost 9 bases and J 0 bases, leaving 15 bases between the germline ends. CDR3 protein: CASEDRIYSNQPQHF. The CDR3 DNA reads TGTGCCAGTGAGGACCGAATTTATAGCAATCAGCCCCAGCATTTT.

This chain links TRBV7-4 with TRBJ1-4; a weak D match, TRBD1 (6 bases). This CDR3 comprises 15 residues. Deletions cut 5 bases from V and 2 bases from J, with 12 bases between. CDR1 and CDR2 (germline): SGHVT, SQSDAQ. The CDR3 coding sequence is TGTGCCAGCAGCAAACACAGGGCGACTAATGAAAAACTGTTTTTT. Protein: CASSKHRATNEKLFF.

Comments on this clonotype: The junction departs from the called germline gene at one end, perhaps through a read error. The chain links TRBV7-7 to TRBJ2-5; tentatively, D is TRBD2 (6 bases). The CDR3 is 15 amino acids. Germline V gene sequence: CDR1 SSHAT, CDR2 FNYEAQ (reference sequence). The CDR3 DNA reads TGTGCTAGCAGCGTCGATTTGGGGGGAGGAGAGACCCAGTACTTC. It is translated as CASSVDLGGGETQYF.

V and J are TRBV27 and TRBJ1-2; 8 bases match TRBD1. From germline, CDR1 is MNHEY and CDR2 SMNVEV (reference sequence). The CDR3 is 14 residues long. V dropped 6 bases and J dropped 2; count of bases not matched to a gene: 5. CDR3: CASRPGTGNYGYTF. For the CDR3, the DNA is TGTGCCAGCAGGCCCGGGACAGGCAACTATGGCTACACCTTC.

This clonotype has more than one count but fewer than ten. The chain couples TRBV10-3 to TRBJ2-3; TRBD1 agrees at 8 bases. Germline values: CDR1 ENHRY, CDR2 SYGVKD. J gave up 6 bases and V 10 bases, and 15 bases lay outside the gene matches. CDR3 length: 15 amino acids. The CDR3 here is CATGQGSSSLDTQYF. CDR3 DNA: TGTGCCACAGGACAGGGCTCGTCCTCCCTGGATACGCAGTATTTT.

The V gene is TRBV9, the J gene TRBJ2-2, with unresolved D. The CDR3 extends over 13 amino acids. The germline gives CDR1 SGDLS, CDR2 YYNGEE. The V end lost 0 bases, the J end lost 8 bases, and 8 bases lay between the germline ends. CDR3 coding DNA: TGTGCCAGCAGCGTAGCTTTTCATGGGGAGCTGTTTTTT. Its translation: CASSVAFHGELFF.

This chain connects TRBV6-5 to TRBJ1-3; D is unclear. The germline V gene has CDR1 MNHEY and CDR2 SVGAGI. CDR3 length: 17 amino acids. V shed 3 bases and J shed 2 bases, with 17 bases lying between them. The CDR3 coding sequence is TGTGCCAGCAGTTATGTCGGTGGGAATGACGCTGGAAACACCATATATTTT. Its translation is CASSYVGGNDAGNTIYF.

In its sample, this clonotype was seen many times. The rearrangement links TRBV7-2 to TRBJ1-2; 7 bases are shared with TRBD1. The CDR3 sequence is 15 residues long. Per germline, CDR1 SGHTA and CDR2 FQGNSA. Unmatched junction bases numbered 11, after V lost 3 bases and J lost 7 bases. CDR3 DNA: TGTGCCAGCAGCTTTGGCAACAGGGGAAGGCCTGGCTACACCTTC. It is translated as CASSFGNRGRPGYTF.